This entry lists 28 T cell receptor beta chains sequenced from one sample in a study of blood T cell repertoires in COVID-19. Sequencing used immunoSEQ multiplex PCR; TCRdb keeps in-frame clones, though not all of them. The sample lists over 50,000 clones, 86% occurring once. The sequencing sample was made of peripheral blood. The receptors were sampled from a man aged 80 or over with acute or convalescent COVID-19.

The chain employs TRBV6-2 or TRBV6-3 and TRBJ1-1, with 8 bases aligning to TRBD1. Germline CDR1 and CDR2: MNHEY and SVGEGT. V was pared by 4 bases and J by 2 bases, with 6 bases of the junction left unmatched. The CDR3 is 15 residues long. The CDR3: CASSSRTGSNTEAFF. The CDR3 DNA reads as TGTGCCAGCAGTTCCCGGACAGGGAGTAACACTGAAGCTTTCTTT.

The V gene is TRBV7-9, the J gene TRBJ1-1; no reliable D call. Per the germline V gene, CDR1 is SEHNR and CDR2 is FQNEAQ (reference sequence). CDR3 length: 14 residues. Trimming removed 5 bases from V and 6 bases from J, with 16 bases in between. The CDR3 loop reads CASSARRTPPEAFF. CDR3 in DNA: TGTGCCAGCAGCGCCCGCCGTACACCCCCTGAAGCTTTCTTT.

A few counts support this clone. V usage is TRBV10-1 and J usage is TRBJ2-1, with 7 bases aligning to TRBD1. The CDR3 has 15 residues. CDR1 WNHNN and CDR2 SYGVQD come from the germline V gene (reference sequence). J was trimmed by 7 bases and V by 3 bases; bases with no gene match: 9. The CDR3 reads CASSEARDSQNEQFF. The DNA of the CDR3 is TGCGCCAGCAGTGAAGCCCGGGACAGCCAAAATGAGCAGTTCTTC.

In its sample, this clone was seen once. The CDR3 here is CASSSAAGGGQETQYF. In DNA form, the CDR3 reads TGCGCCAGCAGCTCCGCGGCAGGGGGCGGGCAAGAGACCCAGTACTTC. The genes are TRBV5-1 and TRBJ2-5, with 8 bases identical to TRBD1. Germline lookup yields CDR1 SGHRS and CDR2 YFSETQ. This CDR3 contains 16 residues. The junction had 9 bases not matched to a gene; V was cut back by 3 bases and J by 2 bases.

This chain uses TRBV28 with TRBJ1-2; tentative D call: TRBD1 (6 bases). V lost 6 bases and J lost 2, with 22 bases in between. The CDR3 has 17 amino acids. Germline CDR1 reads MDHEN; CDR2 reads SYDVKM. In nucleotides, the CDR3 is TGTGCCAGCAGGATACAGGGAAGGATAGTAGGGAACTATGGCTACACCTTC. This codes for CASRIQGRIVGNYGYTF.

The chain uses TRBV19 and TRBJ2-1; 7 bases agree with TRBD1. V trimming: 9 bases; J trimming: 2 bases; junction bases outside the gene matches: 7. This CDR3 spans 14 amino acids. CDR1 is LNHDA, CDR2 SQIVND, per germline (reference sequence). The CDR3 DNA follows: TGTGCCAGCAAAGGGGGCGGCGCCTACAATGAGCAGTTCTTC. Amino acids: CASKGGGAYNEQFF.

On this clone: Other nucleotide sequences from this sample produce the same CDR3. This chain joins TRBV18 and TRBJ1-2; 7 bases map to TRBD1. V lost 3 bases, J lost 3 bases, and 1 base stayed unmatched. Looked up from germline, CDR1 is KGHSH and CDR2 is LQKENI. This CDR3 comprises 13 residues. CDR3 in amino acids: CASSPTGDYGYTF. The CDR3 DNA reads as TGTGCCAGCTCACCCACAGGGGACTATGGCTACACCTTC. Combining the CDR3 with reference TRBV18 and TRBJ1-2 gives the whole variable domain NAGVMQNPRHLVRRRGQEARLRCSPMKGHSHVYWYRQLPEEGLKFMVYLQKENIIDESGMPKERFSAEFPKEGPSILRIQQVVRGDSAAYFCASSPTGDYGYTFGSGTRLTVV.

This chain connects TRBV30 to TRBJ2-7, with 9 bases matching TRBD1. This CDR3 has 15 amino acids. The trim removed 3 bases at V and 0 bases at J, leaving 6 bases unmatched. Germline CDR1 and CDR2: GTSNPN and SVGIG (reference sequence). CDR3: CAWSPDRGSSYEQYF. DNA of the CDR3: TGTGCCTGGAGCCCGGACAGGGGATCCTCCTACGAGCAGTACTTC. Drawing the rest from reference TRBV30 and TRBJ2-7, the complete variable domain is SQTIHQWPATLVQPVGSPLSLECTVEGTSNPNLYWYRQAAGRGLQLLFYSVGIGQISSEVPQNLSASRPQDRQFILSSKKLLLSDSGFYLCAWSPDRGSSYEQYFGPGTRLTVT.

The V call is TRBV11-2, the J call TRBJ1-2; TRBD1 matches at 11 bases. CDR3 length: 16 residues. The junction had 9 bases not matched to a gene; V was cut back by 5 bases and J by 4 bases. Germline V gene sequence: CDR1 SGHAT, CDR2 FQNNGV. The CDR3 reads CASSPLGQGAGYGYTF. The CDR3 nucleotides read TGTGCCAGCAGCCCTCTCGGACAGGGGGCTGGCTATGGCTACACCTTC.

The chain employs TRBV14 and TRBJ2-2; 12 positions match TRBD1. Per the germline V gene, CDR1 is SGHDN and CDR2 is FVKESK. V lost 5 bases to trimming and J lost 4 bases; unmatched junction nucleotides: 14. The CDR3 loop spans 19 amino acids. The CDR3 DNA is TGTGCCAGCAGCAAACCGGGACAGGGGGCTGGATCGGTCACCGGGGAGCTGTTTTTT. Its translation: CASSKPGQGAGSVTGELFF.

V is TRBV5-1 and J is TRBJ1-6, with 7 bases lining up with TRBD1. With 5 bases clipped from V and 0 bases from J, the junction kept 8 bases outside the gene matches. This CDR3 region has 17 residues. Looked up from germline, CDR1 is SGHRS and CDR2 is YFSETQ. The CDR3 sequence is CASSTAGGSSYNSPLHF. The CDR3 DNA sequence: TGCGCCAGCAGTACTGCAGGGGGGAGCTCCTATAATTCACCCCTCCACTTT.

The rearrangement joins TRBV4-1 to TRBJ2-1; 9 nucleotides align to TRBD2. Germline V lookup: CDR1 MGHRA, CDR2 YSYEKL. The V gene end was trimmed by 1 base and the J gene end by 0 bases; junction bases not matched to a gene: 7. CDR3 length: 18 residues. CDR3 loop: CASSQGAGGLSSYNEQFF. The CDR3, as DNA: TGCGCCAGCAGCCAAGGTGCGGGGGGGTTGAGCTCCTACAATGAGCAGTTCTTC.

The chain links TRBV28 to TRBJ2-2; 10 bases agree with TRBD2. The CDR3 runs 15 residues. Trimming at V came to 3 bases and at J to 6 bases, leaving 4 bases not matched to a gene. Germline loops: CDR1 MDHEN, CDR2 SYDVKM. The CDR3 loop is CASSLSGGAAGELFF. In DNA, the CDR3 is TGTGCCAGCAGTTTGAGCGGGGGGGCCGCCGGGGAGCTGTTTTTT. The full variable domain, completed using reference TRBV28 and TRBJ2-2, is DVKVTQSSRYLVKRTGEKVFLECVQDMDHENMFWYRQDPGLGLRLIYFSYDVKMKEKGDIPEGYSVSREKKERFSLILESASTNQTSMYLCASSLSGGAAGELFFGEGSRLTVL.

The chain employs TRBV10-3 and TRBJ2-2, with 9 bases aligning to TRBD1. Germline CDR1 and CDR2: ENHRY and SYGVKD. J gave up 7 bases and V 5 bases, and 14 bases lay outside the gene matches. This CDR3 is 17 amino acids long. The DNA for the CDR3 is TGTGCCATCAGTAACCCCCACTCGGACAGGGGAGGCGGGGAGCTGTTTTTT. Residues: CAISNPHSDRGGGELFF.

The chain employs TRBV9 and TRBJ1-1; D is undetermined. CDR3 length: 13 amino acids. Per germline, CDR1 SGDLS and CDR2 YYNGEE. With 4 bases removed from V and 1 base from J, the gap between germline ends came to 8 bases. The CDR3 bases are TGTGCCAGCAGCACCACACAGAACACTGAAGCTTTCTTT. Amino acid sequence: CASSTTQNTEAFF.

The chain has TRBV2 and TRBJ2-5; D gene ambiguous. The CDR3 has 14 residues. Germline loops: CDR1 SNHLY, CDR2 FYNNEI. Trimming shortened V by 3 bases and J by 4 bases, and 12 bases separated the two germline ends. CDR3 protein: CASSDGTLVETQYF. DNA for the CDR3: TGTGCCAGCAGTGATGGTACATTGGTAGAGACCCAGTACTTC. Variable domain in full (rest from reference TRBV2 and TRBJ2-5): EPEVTQTPSHQVTQMGQEVILRCVPISNHLYFYWYRQILGQKVEFLVSFYNNEISEKSEIFDDQFSVERPDGSNFTLKIRSTKLEDSAMYFCASSDGTLVETQYFGPGTRLLVL.

Here the CDR3 reads CASSSAGGLNTGELFF. The DNA for the CDR3 is TGTGCCAGCAGCTCAGCGGGGGGACTGAACACCGGGGAGCTGTTTTTT. The genes are TRBV11-2 and TRBJ2-2; the match to TRBD2 covers 9 bases. Germline trimming cut 4 bases from V and 1 base from J; bases unmatched to any gene: 4. The germline V gene has CDR1 SGHAT and CDR2 FQNNGV. CDR3 length: 16 amino acids.

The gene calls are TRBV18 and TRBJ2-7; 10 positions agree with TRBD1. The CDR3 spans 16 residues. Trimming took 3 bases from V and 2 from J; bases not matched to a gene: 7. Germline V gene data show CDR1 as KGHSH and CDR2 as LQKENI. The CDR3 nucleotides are TGTGCCAGCTCACCTCCGGGAGGGACAGGGGCCTACGAGCAGTACTTC. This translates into CASSPPGGTGAYEQYF.

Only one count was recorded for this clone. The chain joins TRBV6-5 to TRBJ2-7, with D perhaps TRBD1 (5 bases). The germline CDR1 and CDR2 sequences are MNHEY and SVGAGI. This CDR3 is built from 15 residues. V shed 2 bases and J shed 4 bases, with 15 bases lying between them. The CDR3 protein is CASSYNRQITYEQYF. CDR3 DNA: TGTGCCAGCAGTTACAACCGACAGATTACTTACGAGCAGTACTTC.

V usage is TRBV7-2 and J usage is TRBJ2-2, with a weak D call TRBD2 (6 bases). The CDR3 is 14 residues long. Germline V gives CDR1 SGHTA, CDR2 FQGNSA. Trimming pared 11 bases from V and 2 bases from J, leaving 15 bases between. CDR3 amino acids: CAGAPGLNTGELFF. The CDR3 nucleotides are TGTGCCGGGGCCCCAGGACTAAACACCGGGGAGCTGTTTTTT. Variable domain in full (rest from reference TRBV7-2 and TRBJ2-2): GAGVSQSPSNKVTEKGKDVELRCDPISGHTALYWYRQSLGQGLEFLIYFQGNSAPDKSGLPSDRFSAERTGGSVSTLTIQRTQQEDSAVYLCAGAPGLNTGELFFGEGSRLTVL.

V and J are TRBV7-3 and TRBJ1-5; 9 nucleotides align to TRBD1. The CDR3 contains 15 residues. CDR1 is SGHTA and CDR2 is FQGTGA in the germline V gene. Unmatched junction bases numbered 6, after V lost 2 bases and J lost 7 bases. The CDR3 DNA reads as TGTGCCAGCAGCTTAGACAGGGGGTTAGGGCAGCCCCAGCATTTT. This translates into CASSLDRGLGQPQHF.

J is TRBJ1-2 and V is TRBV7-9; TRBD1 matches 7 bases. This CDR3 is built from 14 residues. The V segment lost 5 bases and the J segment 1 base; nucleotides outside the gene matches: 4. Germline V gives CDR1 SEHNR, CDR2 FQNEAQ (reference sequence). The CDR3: CASSNRGDNYGYTF. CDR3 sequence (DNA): TGTGCCAGCAGCAACAGGGGAGATAACTATGGCTACACCTTC.

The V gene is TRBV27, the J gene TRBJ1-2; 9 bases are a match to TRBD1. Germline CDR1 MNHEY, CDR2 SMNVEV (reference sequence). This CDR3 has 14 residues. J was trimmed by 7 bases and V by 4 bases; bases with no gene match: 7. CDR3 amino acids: CASSYPGQGPGYTF. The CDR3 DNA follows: TGTGCCAGCAGTTATCCGGGACAGGGACCTGGCTACACCTTC.

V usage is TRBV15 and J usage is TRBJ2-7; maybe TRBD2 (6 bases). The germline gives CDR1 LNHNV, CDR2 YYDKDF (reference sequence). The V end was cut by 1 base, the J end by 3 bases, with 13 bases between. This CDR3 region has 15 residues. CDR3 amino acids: CATSRASRGGYEQYF. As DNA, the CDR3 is TGTGCCACCAGCAGAGCTTCAAGGGGAGGCTACGAGCAGTACTTC.

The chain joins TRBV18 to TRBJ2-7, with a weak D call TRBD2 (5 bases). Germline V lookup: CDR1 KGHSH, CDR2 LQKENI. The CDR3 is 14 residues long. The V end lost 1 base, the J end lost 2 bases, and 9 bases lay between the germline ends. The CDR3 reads CASSPQEGAYEQYF. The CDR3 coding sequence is TGTGCCAGCTCACCACAAGAGGGCGCCTACGAGCAGTACTTC.

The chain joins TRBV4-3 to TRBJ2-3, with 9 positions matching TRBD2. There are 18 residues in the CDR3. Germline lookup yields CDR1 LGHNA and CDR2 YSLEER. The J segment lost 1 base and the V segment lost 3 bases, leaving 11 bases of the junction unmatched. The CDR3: CASSQGGTSGFRTDTQYF. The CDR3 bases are TGCGCCAGCAGCCAGGGCGGAACTAGCGGGTTTCGCACAGATACGCAGTATTTT.

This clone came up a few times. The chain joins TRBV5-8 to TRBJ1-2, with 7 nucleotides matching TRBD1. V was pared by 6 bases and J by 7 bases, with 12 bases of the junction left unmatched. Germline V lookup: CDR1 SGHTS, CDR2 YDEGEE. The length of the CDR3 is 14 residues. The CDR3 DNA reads TGTGCCAGCATCCAAAACAGGGGAGGAGTTGGCTACACCTTC. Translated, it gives CASIQNRGGVGYTF.

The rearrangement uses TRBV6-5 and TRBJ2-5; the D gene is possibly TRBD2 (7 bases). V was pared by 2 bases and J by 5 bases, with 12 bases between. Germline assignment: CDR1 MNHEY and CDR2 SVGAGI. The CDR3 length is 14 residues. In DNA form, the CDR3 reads TGTGCCAGCAGTTACGGGGGGGCTGGGGAGACCCAGTACTTC. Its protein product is CASSYGGAGETQYF.